One sample yielded the 22 T cell receptor beta chains listed below, sequenced in a study of blood T cell repertoires in COVID-19. Libraries were prepared by immunoSEQ multiplex PCR; TCRdb keeps only in-frame clonotypes and omits some of them. The data hold approximately 140,000 clones, with approximately 85% observed a single time. Material for sequencing was peripheral blood. These receptors all stem from a woman in her sixties or seventies with COVID-19, enrolled during active disease.

This clone occurred a few times. The chain is built from TRBV19 and TRBJ2-1, with D possibly TRBD2 on 6 matching bases. CDR3 length equals 18 residues. With 6 bases removed from V and 0 bases from J, the gap between germline ends came to 21 bases. CDR1 is LNHDA and CDR2 is SQIVND in the germline V gene (reference sequence). CDR3 sequence reads: CASRDPWRRADSYNEQFF. The CDR3 DNA follows: TGTGCCAGTAGAGACCCCTGGAGGAGGGCCGACTCCTACAATGAGCAGTTCTTC.

This rearrangement joins TRBV10-3 to TRBJ1-1; 8 bases are a match to TRBD1. CDR1 and CDR2 from the germline V gene are ENHRY and SYGVKD. The CDR3 extends over 12 amino acids. J gave up 8 bases and V 3 bases, and 2 bases lay outside the gene matches. CDR3 amino acids: CAISDGDREAFF. As DNA, the CDR3 is TGTGCCATCAGTGACGGGGACAGGGAAGCTTTCTTT.

The chain has TRBV7-3 and TRBJ2-3; D is possibly TRBD2 (5 bases). The V and J ends lost 5 bases and 1 base respectively, with 16 bases between them. This CDR3 region has 16 residues. The germline V gene encodes CDR1 SGHTA and CDR2 FQGTGA. As DNA, the CDR3 is TGTGCCAGCAGCCCTCAGGCAGCGGTCGGCACAGATACGCAGTATTTT. It translates to CASSPQAAVGTDTQYF.

This chain uses TRBV6-5 with TRBJ1-2; no reliable D call. The ends were cut back, 2 bases at V and 4 bases at J, with 8 bases in the middle. Germline CDR1 reads MNHEY; CDR2 reads SVGAGI. The CDR3 runs to 13 residues. CDR3 region: CASSYKYSYGYTF. The CDR3 bases are TGTGCCAGCAGTTACAAGTACAGCTATGGCTACACCTTC.

The chain joins TRBV6-5 to TRBJ2-2, with a possible D match to TRBD1 (5 bases). This CDR3 contains 15 residues. V was cut by 3 bases and J by 0 bases, with 8 bases left in between. Looked up from germline, CDR1 is MNHEY and CDR2 is SVGAGI. CDR3 residues: CASSYSGSNTGELFF. The CDR3 nucleotides are TGTGCCAGCAGTTATTCAGGGTCGAACACCGGGGAGCTGTTTTTT.

This chain connects TRBV15 to TRBJ1-2, with D perhaps matching TRBD1 (6 bases). The germline V gene has CDR1 LNHNV and CDR2 YYDKDF (reference sequence). The ends were cut back, 3 bases at V and 5 bases at J, with 16 bases in the middle. The CDR3 covers 15 residues. CDR3 bases: TGTGCCACCAGCAGTCCCTTGGGGGCGGGTTATGGCTACACCTTC. It yields the protein CATSSPLGAGYGYTF. Based on the CDR3 plus reference TRBV15 and TRBJ1-2, the full variable domain is DAMVIQNPRYQVTQFGKPVTLSCSQTLNHNVMYWYQQKSSQAPKLLFHYYDKDFNNEADTPDNFQSRRPNTSFCFLDIRSPGLGDTAMYLCATSSPLGAGYGYTFGSGTRLTVV.

J is TRBJ2-5 and V is TRBV3-1 (or the pseudogene TRBV3-2), with 9 bases that match TRBD2. Germline trimming cut 1 base from V and 4 bases from J; bases unmatched to any gene: 4. Germline CDR1 is LGHDT and CDR2 is YNNKEL (reference sequence). The CDR3 contains 15 residues. CDR3 loop: CASSQVLAGRETQYF. DNA of the CDR3: TGTGCCAGCAGCCAAGTTCTAGCGGGGCGAGAGACCCAGTACTTC.

The chain carries TRBV4-3 and TRBJ1-1; 9 positions match TRBD1. Germline V CDR1 and CDR2: LGHNA, YSLEER. CDR3 length equals 18 residues. Trimming removed 0 bases from V and 1 base from J; junction bases left unmatched: 9. The DNA for the CDR3 is TGCGCCAGCAGCCAAGATCTGACGGGACAGGGACCGAACACTGAAGCTTTCTTT. It translates to CASSQDLTGQGPNTEAFF.

This clone has just one count. This chain connects TRBV3-1 (or the pseudogene TRBV3-2) to TRBJ2-2, with D possibly TRBD2 on 5 matching bases. The CDR3 spans 16 residues. The V end lost 6 bases, the J end lost 0 bases, and 14 bases lay between the germline ends. The germline CDR1 and CDR2 sequences are LGHDT and YNNKEL (reference sequence). The CDR3 region is CASSPLADSNTGELFF. The CDR3 DNA reads as TGTGCCAGCAGTCCGCTTGCGGACTCGAACACCGGGGAGCTGTTTTTT.

The chain recombines TRBV5-1 with TRBJ2-2; D uncertain. The germline V gene encodes CDR1 SGHRS and CDR2 YFSETQ. Trimming pared 1 base from V and 4 bases from J, leaving 5 bases between. The CDR3 extends over 13 amino acids. CDR3 nucleotides: TGCGCCAGCAGCTTGTCCGGCACCGGGGAGCTGTTTTTT. Translation: CASSLSGTGELFF.

This clone was counted between two and nine times. This chain joins TRBV6-2 or TRBV6-3 and TRBJ2-5; the D gene is possibly TRBD2 (5 bases). The CDR3 spans 13 residues. V lost 2 bases, J lost 4 bases, and 8 bases lay in between. Per the germline V gene, CDR1 is MNHEY and CDR2 is SVGEGT. The chain's CDR3 is CASSYRETETQYF. The CDR3 bases are TGTGCCAGCAGTTACAGGGAGACAGAGACCCAGTACTTC.

CDR3 amino acids: CASTPGQGLLIGGYTF. The CDR3 nucleotides are TGTGCCAGCACACCGGGACAGGGACTGTTAATTGGTGGCTACACCTTC. The chain joins TRBV2 to TRBJ1-2, with TRBD1 identical over 9 bases. Germline CDR1 is SNHLY and CDR2 is FYNNEI. V lost 7 bases to trimming and J lost 7 bases; unmatched junction nucleotides: 16. This CDR3 region has 16 residues.

The CDR3 here is CASSILRDRGRSGELFF. The CDR3 DNA reads TGCGCCAGCAGCATTTTGAGGGACAGGGGTCGCTCGGGGGAACTGTTTTTT. V usage is TRBV4-1 and J usage is TRBJ1-4; the match to TRBD1 covers 10 bases. V lost 5 bases, J lost 12 bases, and 18 bases stayed unmatched. The germline V gene encodes CDR1 MGHRA and CDR2 YSYEKL. The CDR3 is made up of 17 amino acids.

The chain combines TRBV24-1 with TRBJ2-3; 11 bases map to TRBD2. The germline gives CDR1 KGHDR, CDR2 SFDVKD. V shed 4 bases, J shed 0 bases, and the junction held 8 bases outside the gene matches. This CDR3 has 18 residues. The CDR3 spells CATSDPSLAGGSTDTQYF. The CDR3 DNA is TGTGCCACCAGTGACCCATCGCTAGCGGGGGGAAGCACAGATACGCAGTATTTT.

The rearrangement joins TRBV9 to TRBJ2-5; the match to TRBD2 covers 15 bases. CDR1 and CDR2 from the germline V gene are SGDLS and YYNGEE. Trimming removed 3 bases from V and 2 bases from J; junction bases left unmatched: 5. The CDR3 runs 17 residues. The CDR3 protein is CASSAGGLAGGQETQYF. The CDR3 DNA reads TGTGCCAGCAGCGCTGGGGGACTAGCGGGGGGACAAGAGACCCAGTACTTC.

This clone was recorded a few times. The chain carries TRBV18 and TRBJ1-5; a possible D gene is TRBD1 (6 bases). Germline CDR1 reads KGHSH; CDR2 reads LQKENI. The CDR3 loop spans 16 amino acids. The V gene lost 3 bases and the J gene lost 0 bases, with 12 bases spanning the gap. CDR3 DNA: TGTGCCAGCTCACCCGGGGCAGGGGATAGCAATCAGCCCCAGCATTTT. This codes for CASSPGAGDSNQPQHF.

The V and J genes are TRBV30 and TRBJ1-6, with 8 bases that match TRBD1. The CDR3 covers 15 residues. Trimming at V came to 5 bases and at J to 3 bases, leaving 6 bases not matched to a gene. The germline CDR1 and CDR2 sequences are GTSNPN and SVGIG (reference sequence). In DNA form, the CDR3 reads TGTGCCTGGGATCCTGGGACAGGCTATAATTCACCCCTCCACTTT. It yields the protein CAWDPGTGYNSPLHF.

The chain couples TRBV5-1 to TRBJ1-2; 11 positions agree with TRBD1. Germline CDR1 is SGHRS and CDR2 is YFSETQ. J gave up 8 bases and V 0 bases, and 9 bases lay outside the gene matches. CDR3 length equals 16 residues. The DNA of the CDR3 is TGCGCCAGCAGCTTGGGCCAACCGGACAGGGGGCAGGGCTACACCTTC. Translating gives CASSLGQPDRGQGYTF.

The chain joins TRBV2 to TRBJ1-3, with 7 bases lining up with TRBD1. J was trimmed by 0 bases and V by 4 bases; bases with no gene match: 3. This CDR3 is built from 15 residues. Per germline, CDR1 SNHLY and CDR2 FYNNEI. Written as DNA, the CDR3 is TGTGCCAGCAGTGTACAGGGGAACTCTGGAAACACCATATATTTT. This codes for CASSVQGNSGNTIYF.

The chain has TRBV6-2 or TRBV6-3 and TRBJ2-5; TRBD2 might be the D (6 bases). The CDR3 extends over 18 amino acids. V lost 2 bases and J 0 bases, leaving 19 bases between the germline ends. Germline V lookup: CDR1 MNHEY, CDR2 SVGEGT. The CDR3 here is CASSYGRSGTPYQETQYF. In DNA form, the CDR3 reads TGTGCCAGCAGTTACGGGAGATCCGGGACTCCTTACCAAGAGACCCAGTACTTC.

The J gene is TRBJ1-1, the V gene TRBV2; D gene ambiguous. The germline V and J ends were trimmed by 3 bases and 1 base, with 15 bases remaining between them. The CDR3 runs to 16 residues. CDR1 SNHLY and CDR2 FYNNEI come from the germline V gene. The CDR3 bases are TGTGCCAGCAGTGATTGGTCGGCAGGTGAGAACACTGAAGCTTTCTTT. It specifies CASSDWSAGENTEAFF.

J is TRBJ1-5 and V is TRBV4-1; a weak D match, TRBD1 (5 bases). Germline V gives CDR1 MGHRA, CDR2 YSYEKL. The CDR3 sequence is 16 residues long. Trimming stripped 1 base from V and 3 bases from J, with 13 bases between. This CDR3 reads CASSQVLDSINQPQHF. In DNA, the CDR3 is TGCGCCAGCAGCCAAGTTCTAGACAGTATCAATCAGCCCCAGCATTTT.